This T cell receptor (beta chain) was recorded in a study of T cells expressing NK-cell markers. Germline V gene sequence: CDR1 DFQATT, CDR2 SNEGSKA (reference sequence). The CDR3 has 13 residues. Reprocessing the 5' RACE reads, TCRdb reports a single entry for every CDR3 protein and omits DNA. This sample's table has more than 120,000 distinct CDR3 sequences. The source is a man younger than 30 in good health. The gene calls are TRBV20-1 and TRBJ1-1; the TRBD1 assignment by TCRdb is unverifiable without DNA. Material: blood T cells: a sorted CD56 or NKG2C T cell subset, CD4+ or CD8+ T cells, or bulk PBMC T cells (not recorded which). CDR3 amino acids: CSARRGRGTEAFF.